This T cell receptor (beta chain) was observed in a study of CD8 T cells in Susac syndrome. From blood CD8+ and CD4+ T cells, the TCR beta chain was sequenced. The control group consisted of healthy donors matched for age and sex. TEMRA cells were FACS-enriched, unlike CD8+ and CD4+ T cells, which were negatively isolated. A quantity of roughly 0.5 to 1 ug RNA underwent reverse transcription using random hexamers. With immunoSEQ multiplex PCR, TCR beta CDR3 was amplified across 54 Vbeta and 13 Jbeta. MiXCR, run by TCRdb on the immunoSEQ multiplex PCR reads, gives a single entry per CDR3 protein. Of 150,000 to 200,000 distinct CDR3 sequences in the sample, around 96% were seen once. Germline V gene lookup returns CDR1 DFQATT and CDR2 SNEGSKA (reference sequence). The CDR3 contains 14 residues. Trimming pared 6 bases from V and 3 bases from J, leaving 15 bases between.

J is TRBJ2-1 and V is TRBV20-1; D possibly corresponds to TRBD1 (6 bases). The TCR was taken from a human donor in good health. The sequencing input was CD4+ T cells from PBMCs. The CDR3 sequence: CSADQGSVYNEQFF. CDR3 coding DNA: TGCAGTGCCGACCAGGGGTCCGTCTACAATGAGCAGTTCTTC.